Sequencing of this TCR beta chain was carried out in a study of CD8 T cell repertoires and HIV-1 epitope variants. As to this clone: What it binds is unknown.

Produced via immunoSEQ multiplex PCR; TCRdb's table is partial and in-frame only. This sample has about 6,300 clones, with 65% to 80% found just once. The sequenced sample was cultured CD8+ T cells derived from PBMCs. The receptor was derived from a male donor with HIV.

The CDR3 nucleotides are TGTGCCAGCAGTTTATCAGGGGGCGGGAGGGCTGAGCAGTTCTTC. It encodes CASSLSGGGRAEQFF. The chain is built from TRBV27 and TRBJ2-1, with 9 bases lining up with TRBD2. Germline V gives CDR1 MNHEY, CDR2 SMNVEV (reference sequence). The junction had 6 bases not matched to a gene; V was cut back by 0 bases and J by 9 bases. The CDR3 is 15 amino acids.